These 27 T cell receptor beta chains originate from one sample sequenced in a study of blood T cell repertoires in COVID-19 (dated by TCRdb to about 2020). Libraries were made using the immunoSEQ multiplex PCR assay. TCRdb retrieved this table from immuneACCESS and kept in-frame rearrangements only. Not all clones are present; in checked studies, unresolved V genes account for under half, and no reason is known for the remainder. A total of around 200,000 clones appear in this sample, more than 60% of them only once. About 14% of the sample lies in the top ten. Specimen: peripheral blood. The receptor set was obtained from a man aged 45-65 years who had recovered from COVID-19.

V usage is TRBV5-1 and J usage is TRBJ1-1; 10 bases align to TRBD1. This CDR3 spans 15 amino acids. The germline V gene has CDR1 SGHRS and CDR2 YFSETQ. With V trimmed by 3 bases and J by 4 bases, 6 bases remained unmatched. The CDR3: CASSSLTGGPTEAFF. CDR3 coding DNA: TGCGCCAGCAGCTCGCTGACAGGGGGCCCCACTGAAGCTTTCTTT.

The chain is built from TRBV5-1 and TRBJ2-7; 11 bases are a match to TRBD2. V lost 4 bases to trimming and J lost 2 bases; unmatched junction nucleotides: 17. The CDR3 runs 19 residues. In germline, CDR1 is SGHRS, CDR2 YFSETQ. The CDR3 coding sequence is TGCGCCAGCAGCCCAAAAGCCCAGCCCAGACTAGCGGGAACCTACGAGCAGTACTTC. This codes for CASSPKAQPRLAGTYEQYF.

The V gene is TRBV7-3, the J gene TRBJ2-7, with a weak D call TRBD1 (5 bases). CDR1 and CDR2 from the germline V gene are SGHTA and FQGTGA. CDR3 length: 14 residues. The V end was cut by 1 base, the J end by 2 bases, with 9 bases between. The CDR3 spells CASSLSPGPYEQYF. The CDR3, as DNA: TGTGCCAGCAGCTTAAGTCCAGGGCCCTACGAGCAGTACTTC.

The CDR3 protein is CASSPFSTGQEDTDTQYF. The CDR3 DNA is TGTGCCAGCAGTCCATTCTCGACGGGACAGGAAGACACAGATACGCAGTATTTT. The chain links TRBV27 to TRBJ2-3; 8 bases fit TRBD1. The CDR3 extends over 18 amino acids. With V trimmed by 5 bases and J by 2 bases, 15 bases remained unmatched. Per the germline V gene, CDR1 is MNHEY and CDR2 is SMNVEV (reference sequence).

This clone is a singleton in its sample. The chain employs TRBV25-1 and TRBJ2-5; D gene unclear. V was pared by 6 bases and J by 7 bases, with 9 bases between. This CDR3 spans 11 amino acids. Per the germline V gene, CDR1 is MGHDK and CDR2 is SYGVNS. The CDR3 sequence: CASSARGTQYF. In DNA, the CDR3 is TGTGCCAGCAGCGCCCGCGGGACCCAGTACTTC.

This clone was detected once. The chain carries TRBV19 and TRBJ2-3, with TRBD2 matching 10 bases. CDR3 length: 15 residues. CDR1 is LNHDA and CDR2 is SQIVND in the germline V gene (reference sequence). V dropped 3 bases and J dropped 4; count of bases not matched to a gene: 4. The CDR3 DNA reads TGTGCCAGTAGTATTCTAGCGGGAGAAGCAGATACGCAGTATTTT. Amino acid sequence: CASSILAGEADTQYF. Full variable domain (rest looked up from reference TRBV19 and TRBJ2-3): DGGITQSPKYLFRKEGQNVTLSCEQNLNHDAMYWYRQDPGQGLRLIYYSQIVNDFQKGDIAEGYSVSREKKESFPLTVTSAQKNPTAFYLCASSILAGEADTQYFGPGTRLTVL.

The rearrangement joins TRBV28 to TRBJ2-7, with 7 bases identical to TRBD1. V shed 1 base, J shed 3 bases, and the junction held 9 bases outside the gene matches. CDR3 length: 16 residues. Per germline, CDR1 MDHEN and CDR2 SYDVKM. CDR3 sequence: CASSLLSGDSVYEQYF. The CDR3 DNA is TGTGCCAGCAGTTTATTGTCTGGGGACAGTGTCTACGAGCAGTACTTC. Full variable domain (outside the CDR3, taken from reference TRBV28 and TRBJ2-7): DVKVTQSSRYLVKRTGEKVFLECVQDMDHENMFWYRQDPGLGLRLIYFSYDVKMKEKGDIPEGYSVSREKKERFSLILESASTNQTSMYLCASSLLSGDSVYEQYFGPGTRLTVT.

The CDR3 sequence is CASSIQGALNEQFF. CDR3 bases: TGCGCCAGCAGCATACAGGGGGCATTGAATGAGCAGTTCTTC. The chain carries TRBV5-1 and TRBJ2-1; 9 nucleotides match TRBD1. The CDR3 runs to 14 residues. V gave up 4 bases and J gave up 7 bases; unmatched junction bases: 6. Germline assignment: CDR1 SGHRS and CDR2 YFSETQ.

This clone was counted a few times. This chain joins TRBV18 and TRBJ2-7; D possibly corresponds to TRBD1 (6 bases). Germline V gene data show CDR1 as KGHSH and CDR2 as LQKENI. Deletions cut 4 bases from V and 0 bases from J, with 10 bases between. The CDR3 consists of 14 residues. CDR3 in amino acids: CASSHRDSSYEQYF. The DNA of the CDR3 is TGTGCCAGCTCACACAGGGATAGCTCCTACGAGCAGTACTTC.

The chain uses TRBV2 and TRBJ2-1, with TRBD2 matching over 7 bases. CDR1 and CDR2 from the germline V gene are SNHLY and FYNNEI. Trimming at V came to 1 base and at J to 4 bases, leaving 4 bases not matched to a gene. The CDR3 length is 15 residues. The CDR3 is CASSEEGGWYNEQFF. CDR3 DNA: TGTGCCAGCAGTGAAGAGGGAGGGTGGTACAATGAGCAGTTCTTC.

At least ten counts were recorded for this clone. The genes are TRBV29-1 and TRBJ2-3, with D perhaps TRBD2 (5 bases). Trimming took 3 bases from V and 4 from J, leaving 8 bases between them. This CDR3 contains 12 residues. Germline CDR1 SQVTM, CDR2 ANQGSEA. The CDR3 here is CSVELAPDTQYF. The CDR3 nucleotides are TGCAGCGTTGAGTTAGCGCCAGATACGCAGTATTTT.

V and J are TRBV7-3 and TRBJ2-2, with D possibly matching TRBD1 (6 bases). The CDR3 is 16 residues long. Germline CDR1 SGHTA, CDR2 FQGTGA. V was clipped by 5 bases and J by 2 bases, with 15 bases between them. The CDR3 sequence: CASSLSSGTNTGELFF. CDR3 bases: TGTGCCAGCAGCCTCTCCTCCGGGACAAACACCGGGGAGCTGTTTTTT. Using reference TRBV7-3 and TRBJ2-2 for the parts outside the CDR3, the full variable domain is GAGVSQTPSNKVTEKGKYVELRCDPISGHTALYWYRQSLGQGPEFLIYFQGTGAADDSGLPNDRFFAVRPEGSVSTLKIQRTERGDSAVYLCASSLSSGTNTGELFFGEGSRLTVL.

The gene calls are TRBV19 and TRBJ1-3; D gene ambiguous. Trimming left V 5 bases short and J 1 base short, with 12 bases between. Looked up from germline, CDR1 is LNHDA and CDR2 is SQIVND (reference sequence). There are 15 residues in the CDR3. Here the CDR3 DNA reads TGTGCCAGTAGTGTAACCCTCGGTTCTGGAAACACCATATATTTT. As protein: CASSVTLGSGNTIYF. The entire variable domain, with the rest obtained from reference TRBV19 and TRBJ1-3, is as follows: DGGITQSPKYLFRKEGQNVTLSCEQNLNHDAMYWYRQDPGQGLRLIYYSQIVNDFQKGDIAEGYSVSREKKESFPLTVTSAQKNPTAFYLCASSVTLGSGNTIYFGEGSWLTVV.

V is TRBV27 and J is TRBJ2-2; possible D gene TRBD2, 5 bases. Between the trimmed V and J ends, which lost 7 bases and 0 bases, there was a span of 9 bases. CDR1 and CDR2 from the germline V gene are MNHEY and SMNVEV (reference sequence). This CDR3 has 14 amino acids. The CDR3 nucleotides are TGTGCCAGCACGATAGCGACGAACACCGGGGAGCTGTTTTTT. Translating gives CASTIATNTGELFF.

The chain links TRBV5-5 to TRBJ2-1; TRBD2 matches 11 bases. Germline assignment: CDR1 SGHKS and CDR2 YYEKEE (reference sequence). V was clipped by 4 bases and J by 9 bases; unmatched bases: 6. The CDR3 loop spans 14 amino acids. The CDR3 spells CASSLGLAGVEQFF. CDR3 DNA: TGTGCCAGCAGCCTTGGACTAGCGGGTGTTGAGCAGTTCTTC.

The V gene is TRBV15, the J gene TRBJ2-2, with 9 positions matching TRBD1. The V gene's germline CDR1 is LNHNV and CDR2 YYDKDF (reference sequence). This CDR3 comprises 16 residues. V lost 4 bases to trimming and J lost 4 bases; unmatched junction nucleotides: 7. This CDR3 is CATSTGQGLFTGELFF. Written as DNA, the CDR3 is TGTGCCACCAGCACCGGACAGGGGCTATTCACCGGGGAGCTGTTTTTT.

This rearrangement joins TRBV18 to TRBJ2-7; a possible D gene is TRBD1 (5 bases). The ends were cut back, 5 bases at V and 6 bases at J, with 11 bases in the middle. The CDR3 totals 12 residues. Germline assignment: CDR1 KGHSH and CDR2 LQKENI. The CDR3 loop reads CASSTAGFEQYF. Here the CDR3 DNA reads TGTGCCAGCTCAACTGCAGGGTTCGAGCAGTACTTC.

This rearrangement joins TRBV3-1 (or the pseudogene TRBV3-2) to TRBJ1-3; 7 bases are shared with TRBD1. Trimming removed 5 bases from V and 11 bases from J; junction bases left unmatched: 6. CDR3 length: 12 amino acids. In germline, CDR1 is LGHDT, CDR2 YNNKEL (reference sequence). The CDR3, as DNA: TGTGCCAGCAGCAACACGGGACAGTCCATATATTTT. Amino acids: CASSNTGQSIYF.

The CDR3 DNA sequence: TGTGCCAGCAGTGAAGTCCTGGGCGGGACTGGCTACAATGAGCAGTTCTTC. Translated, it gives CASSEVLGGTGYNEQFF. This chain uses TRBV6-1 with TRBJ2-1, with D possibly matching TRBD2 (6 bases). The V gene lost 1 base and the J gene lost 3 bases, with 16 bases spanning the gap. The germline gives CDR1 MNHNS, CDR2 SASEGT. The CDR3 has 17 residues.

The genes are TRBV27 and TRBJ1-2; TRBD1 agrees at 8 bases. Germline V lookup: CDR1 MNHEY, CDR2 SMNVEV (reference sequence). V trimming: 6 bases; J trimming: 8 bases; junction bases outside the gene matches: 8. The CDR3 loop spans 13 amino acids. The CDR3: CASRPQGAGGYTF. DNA for the CDR3: TGTGCCAGCAGACCTCAGGGGGCAGGAGGCTACACCTTC.

The V and J genes are TRBV5-1 and TRBJ2-3; 7 bases agree with TRBD1. V lost 0 bases, J lost 4 bases, and 8 bases stayed unmatched. The CDR3 length is 16 residues. The V gene's germline CDR1 is SGHRS and CDR2 YFSETQ. The CDR3 nucleotides read TGCGCCAGCAGCTTGGATGTCTGGCAGGGGGCAGATACGCAGTATTTT. Protein: CASSLDVWQGADTQYF.

CDR3 in DNA: TGTGCCAGTAGTATGGCTAGCGGCTACGAGCAGTACTTC. It translates to CASSMASGYEQYF. The V gene is TRBV19, the J gene TRBJ2-7, with 7 bases lining up with TRBD2. This CDR3 contains 13 residues. Germline CDR1 and CDR2: LNHDA and SQIVND (reference sequence). The trim removed 3 bases at V and 3 bases at J, leaving 2 bases unmatched.

This clone appeared a single time. The V call is TRBV27, the J call TRBJ1-5; D perhaps matches TRBD1 (6 bases). CDR1 is MNHEY and CDR2 is SMNVEV in the germline V gene (reference sequence). The CDR3 totals 14 residues. Trimming removed 5 bases from V and 2 bases from J, with 10 bases in between. The CDR3 sequence: CASSPQGGNQPQHF. The CDR3 nucleotides read TGTGCCAGCAGTCCACAGGGCGGCAATCAGCCCCAGCATTTT.

The chain has TRBV5-1 and TRBJ2-7; 7 bases map to TRBD2. V gave up 0 bases and J gave up 6 bases; unmatched junction bases: 0. This CDR3 is built from 12 residues. From germline, CDR1 is SGHRS and CDR2 YFSETQ. DNA for the CDR3: TGCGCCAGCAGCTTGGGGGGGGGCGAGCAGTACTTC. As protein: CASSLGGGEQYF.

The V call is TRBV27, the J call TRBJ2-2; 10 positions agree with TRBD1. Germline CDR1 MNHEY, CDR2 SMNVEV (reference sequence). With 5 bases clipped from V and 7 bases from J, the junction kept 7 bases outside the gene matches. CDR3 length: 15 residues. In nucleotides, the CDR3 is TGTGCCAGCAGTGCCTGGGGACAGGGGAACGGGGAGCTGTTTTTT. This encodes CASSAWGQGNGELFF.

The V gene is TRBV7-9, the J gene TRBJ2-7, with a possible D match to TRBD2 (6 bases). The CDR3 is made up of 15 amino acids. The ends were cut back, 4 bases at V and 0 bases at J, with 13 bases in the middle. Germline CDR1 is SEHNR and CDR2 is FQNEAQ (reference sequence). CDR3 nucleotide sequence: TGTGCCAGCAGCTCCATAAATAGCGGCTCCTACGAGCAGTACTTC. It codes for CASSSINSGSYEQYF.

The chain is built from TRBV19 and TRBJ2-6; no clear D gene. This CDR3 is built from 16 residues. Trimming took off 7 bases at V and 0 bases at J, with 13 bases between the two ends. Per germline, CDR1 LNHDA and CDR2 SQIVND (reference sequence). The CDR3 is CASIRHGFSGANVLTF. CDR3 DNA sequence: TGTGCCAGTATCCGACACGGTTTCTCTGGGGCCAACGTCCTGACTTTC.